The 2 T cell receptor beta chains presented below share a single source sample, sequenced in a study of cytomegalovirus exposure and HLA in healthy donors. This PCR relied on a set of 60 Vbeta primers and 13 Jbeta primers. Method: immunoSEQ multiplex PCR; TCRdb's copy keeps in-frame clones and lacks some. The data hold roughly 170,000 clones, with around 80% observed a single time. The sample comprised PBMCs. Receptor source: a girl aged 2-10 years in good health and CMV-seropositive.

CDR3 loop: CASSQDLAGGFRGNEKLFF. CDR3 DNA sequence: TGTGCCAGCAGCCAAGACTTGGCAGGGGGGTTCCGGGGAAATGAAAAACTGTTTTTT. The chain links TRBV4-2 to TRBJ1-4; the match to TRBD1 covers 7 bases. V was clipped by 0 bases and J by 5 bases; unmatched bases: 15. The CDR3 covers 19 residues. Germline lookup yields CDR1 LGHNA and CDR2 YNFKEQ.

The genes are TRBV28 and TRBJ2-5; 7 nucleotides align to TRBD2. V shed 9 bases and J 4 bases; nucleotides not matched to a gene: 11. This CDR3 spans 14 amino acids. The germline gives CDR1 MDHEN, CDR2 SYDVKM. This CDR3 is CASGGEGGRETQYF. The DNA for the CDR3 is TGTGCCAGTGGGGGGGAGGGAGGGAGAGAGACCCAGTACTTC. Full variable domain (missing parts from reference TRBV28 and TRBJ2-5): DVKVTQSSRYLVKRTGEKVFLECVQDMDHENMFWYRQDPGLGLRLIYFSYDVKMKEKGDIPEGYSVSREKKERFSLILESASTNQTSMYLCASGGEGGRETQYFGPGTRLLVL.